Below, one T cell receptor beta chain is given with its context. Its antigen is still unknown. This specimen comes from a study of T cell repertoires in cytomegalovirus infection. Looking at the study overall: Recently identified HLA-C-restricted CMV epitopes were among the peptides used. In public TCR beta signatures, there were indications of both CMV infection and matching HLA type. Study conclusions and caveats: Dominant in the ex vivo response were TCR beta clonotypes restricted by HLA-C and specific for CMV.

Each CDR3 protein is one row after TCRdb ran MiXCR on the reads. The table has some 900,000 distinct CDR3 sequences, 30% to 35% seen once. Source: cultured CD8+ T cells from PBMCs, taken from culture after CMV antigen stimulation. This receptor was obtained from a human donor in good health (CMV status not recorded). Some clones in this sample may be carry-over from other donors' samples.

CDR3 sequence reads: CASSGTPKAARSYGYTF. The CDR3 bases are TGTGCCAGCAGCGGGACACCCAAGGCGGCGAGGAGCTATGGCTACACCTTC. The chain is built from TRBV14 and TRBJ1-2; D perhaps matches TRBD1 (6 bases). The CDR3 runs to 17 residues. The germline CDR1 and CDR2 sequences are SGHDN and FVKESK. Trimming removed 5 bases at V and 4 bases at J, with 23 bases between. Drawing the rest from reference TRBV14 and TRBJ1-2, the complete variable domain is EAGVTQFPSHSVIEKGQTVTLRCDPISGHDNLYWYRRVMGKEIKFLLHFVKESKQDESGMPNNRFLAERTGGTYSTLKVQPAELEDSGVYFCASSGTPKAARSYGYTFGSGTRLTVV.